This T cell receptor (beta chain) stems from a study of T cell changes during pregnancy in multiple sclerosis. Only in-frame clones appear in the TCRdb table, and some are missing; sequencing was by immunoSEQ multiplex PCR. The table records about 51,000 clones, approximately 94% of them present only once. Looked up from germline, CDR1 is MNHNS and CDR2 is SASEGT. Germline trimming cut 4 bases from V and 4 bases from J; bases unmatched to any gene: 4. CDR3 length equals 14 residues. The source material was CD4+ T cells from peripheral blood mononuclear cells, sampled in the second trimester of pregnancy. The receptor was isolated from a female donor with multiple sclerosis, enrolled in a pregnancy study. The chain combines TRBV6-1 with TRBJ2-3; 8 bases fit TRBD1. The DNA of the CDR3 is TGTGCCAGCAGTGGACAGACAGGGGCAGATACGCAGTATTTT. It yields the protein CASSGQTGADTQYF.